A selection of T cell receptor beta chains follows, all from one sample in a study of T cell responses to AZD1222 COVID-19 vaccine. The assay was immunoSEQ multiplex PCR, and TCRdb's table has in-frame clones only and misses some. The sample has roughly 70,000 clones, approximately 84% seen once; the top ten hold 15% to 20%. The sample consisted of peripheral blood, taken on day 0 of AZD1222 vaccination. These receptors originate from an adult in good health. Both conserved end residues are part of each CDR3. D genes are given only for firm matches. The size entry is marked missing in some rows and otherwise reads once, few, many or a size class.

size,J,D,V,DNA,CDR3
NA,TRBJ2-1,TRBD2,TRBV20-1,TGCAGTGCTAGTTTCAGCGGGAGGACCGTCTCCTACAATGAGCAGTTCTTC,CSASFSGRTVSYNEQFF
NA,TRBJ1-5,NA,TRBV5-8,TGTGCCAGCAGCTTGGTAAAGGGTCAGCCCCAGCATTTT,CASSLVKGQPQHF
NA,TRBJ1-4,TRBD1,TRBV3-1/TRBV3-2,TGTGCCAGCAGCCAAGCACGGGACAGGGGTAATGAAAAACTGTTTTTT,CASSQARDRGNEKLFF
NA,TRBJ2-5,NA,TRBV10-1,TGCGCCAGCTCCTGCTGGACATCCCACGAGCAAGAGACCCAGTACTTC,CASSCWTSHEQETQYF
NA,TRBJ1-5,NA,TRBV6-5,TGTGCCAGCAGGGGGGGCAATCAGCCCCAGCATTTT,CASRGGNQPQHF
NA,TRBJ1-1,TRBD1,TRBV5-1,TGCGCCAGCAGCTCCCTTGGACAGGGCATCCTGAACACTGAAGCTTTCTTT,CASSSLGQGILNTEAFF
few,TRBJ2-3,NA,TRBV30,TGTGCCTGGAGAGCAGGGAAGGGAGGAGGCACAGATACGCAGTATTTT,CAWRAGKGGGTDTQYF
NA,TRBJ1-5,TRBD1,TRBV2,TGTGCCAGCAGCGACAGGGTACGGGATCAGCCCCAGCATTTT,CASSDRVRDQPQHF
NA,TRBJ2-5,NA,TRBV5-4,TGTGCCAGCAGCTTGAGGACTACTAGGGGGGAGACCCAGTACTTC,CASSLRTTRGETQYF
NA,TRBJ1-6,NA,TRBV6-5,TGTGCCAGCAGCCCCGACCCGGGTTATTCACCCCTCCACTTT,CASSPDPGYSPLHF
NA,TRBJ2-3,NA,TRBV5-4,TGTGCCAGCAGCTTGCTGGGGGAAGGGATGGATACGCAGTATTTT,CASSLLGEGMDTQYF
NA,TRBJ2-1,TRBD2,TRBV19,TGTGCCAGTACCAGGACTAGCGGGAGGCGGTCAGGTGAGCAGTTCTTC,CASTRTSGRRSGEQFF
NA,TRBJ1-1,TRBD1,TRBV5-5,TGTGCCAGCGGGCCCCAGACCGGACAGGGGGGATACACTGAAGCTTTCTTT,CASGPQTGQGGYTEAFF
NA,TRBJ2-7,NA,TRBV5-6,TGTGCCAGCATCTTACGAACAGGGCCTACCTACGAGCAGTACTTC,CASILRTGPTYEQYF
NA,TRBJ1-1,NA,TRBV3-1/TRBV3-2,TGTGCCAGCAGCACTCAGGGAGGGGCTGAAGCTTTCTTT,CASSTQGGAEAFF
NA,TRBJ2-1,TRBD1,TRBV7-3,TGTGCCAGCAGTTTTGGGGACAGTCACTACAATGAGCAGTTCTTC,CASSFGDSHYNEQFF